This entry describes one T cell receptor beta chain. Profiled with immunoSEQ multiplex PCR; TCRdb holds only in-frame clones, not every one. Here the sample spans 90,000 to 100,000 clones, roughly 94% being singletons. This sample is part of a study of T cell changes during pregnancy in multiple sclerosis. The CDR3 is made up of 13 amino acids. V was pared by 6 bases and J by 10 bases, with 16 bases between. Germline V gene data show CDR1 as MNHEY and CDR2 as SVGAGI. The origin of this receptor is a female donor in good health, enrolled as a control in a pregnancy study. Specimen: peripheral blood, collected after pregnancy. V usage is TRBV6-5 and J usage is TRBJ2-1; tentatively, D is TRBD2 (7 bases). Here the CDR3 reads CASSQGRGGEQFF. CDR3 nucleotide sequence: TGTGCCAGCAGCCAGGGGAGGGGAGGAGAGCAGTTCTTC.